This T cell receptor (beta chain) was observed in a study of identical twins. Trimming pared 4 bases from V and 2 bases from J, leaving 13 bases between. Germline V gene lookup returns CDR1 SGHRS and CDR2 YFSETQ. This CDR3 has 14 residues. This clonotype has ten or more counts. The antigen remains undetermined. Study-wide points: Its conclusions, products of cross-sectional statistical analysis, did not come from following the same donors. Insertions were reduced in abundant cord blood beta clonotypes but not in memory repertoires.

MiXCR was run by TCRdb on the 5' RACE reads, yielding one entry per CDR3 protein. The profile shows about 240,000 distinct CDR3 sequences, roughly a tenth of them singletons. This TCR derives from a man aged 45-65 years in good health. This chain uses TRBV5-1 with TRBJ2-7; TRBD1 or TRBD2 may be the D gene (5 bases each). Sequencing was done on a sample of memory T cells sorted from blood. As DNA, the CDR3 is TGCGCCAGCAGCACCGGGACGGGGACCTACGAGCAGTACTTC. Translation: CASSTGTGTYEQYF.